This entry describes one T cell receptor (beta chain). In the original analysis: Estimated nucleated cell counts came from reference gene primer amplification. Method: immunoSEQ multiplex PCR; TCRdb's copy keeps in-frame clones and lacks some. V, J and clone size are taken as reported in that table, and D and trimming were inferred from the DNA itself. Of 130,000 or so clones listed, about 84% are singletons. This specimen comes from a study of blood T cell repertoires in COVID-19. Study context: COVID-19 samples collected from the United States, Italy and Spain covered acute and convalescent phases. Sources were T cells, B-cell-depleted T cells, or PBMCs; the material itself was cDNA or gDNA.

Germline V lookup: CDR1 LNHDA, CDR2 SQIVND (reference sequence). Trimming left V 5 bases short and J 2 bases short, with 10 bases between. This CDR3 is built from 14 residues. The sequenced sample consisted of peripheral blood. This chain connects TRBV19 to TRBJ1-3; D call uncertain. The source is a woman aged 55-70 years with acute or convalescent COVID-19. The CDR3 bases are TGTGCCAGTAGTTTGGGCCAGACTGGAAACACCATATATTTT. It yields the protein CASSLGQTGNTIYF.